This TCR beta chain was sequenced during a study of T cell responses to AZD1222 COVID-19 vaccine. General study points: Females made up more of the donors, who were largely white British, and clonal diversity may have come out too low.

As for this clone: Its antigen is unidentified.

The method was immunoSEQ multiplex PCR; TCRdb's version includes in-frame clones alone and lacks a portion of them. The sample shows over 75,000 clones, approximately 90% of them seen only once. CDR1 MDHEN and CDR2 SYDVKM come from the germline V gene. The CDR3 covers 15 residues. The V end was cut by 1 base, the J end by 0 bases, with 10 bases between. This sample comprised peripheral blood, obtained on day 0 of AZD1222 vaccination. This sequence originates from an adult in good health. The chain recombines TRBV28 with TRBJ2-7; D gene uncertain. As DNA, the CDR3 is TGTGCCAGCAGTTTATCGGCTAAGAACTCCTACGAGCAGTACTTC. This codes for CASSLSAKNSYEQYF.